This passage covers 27 T cell receptor beta chains from one sample sequenced in a study of spatial heterogeneity in lung cancer. Study results and limitations: Counts that tracked tumor mutation counts were those of expanded intratumoral alpha and beta TCRs.

Time point denoted: sample taken at primary tumor resection. No antigen has been identified for these receptors. TCRdb fed the 5' RACE reads into MiXCR, producing one record per CDR3 protein. The sample yields more than 20,000 distinct CDR3 sequences, approximately 16% seen once. Sequenced here: lung tumor tissue, sampled at surgery. The source of these receptors is a female donor with early-stage non-small cell lung cancer.

As for this clonotype: Germline is not matched at one junction end, which may reflect a read error. The chain carries TRBV5-1 and TRBJ2-3; 13 bases are a match to TRBD2. Germline V gives CDR1 SGHRS, CDR2 YFSETQ. The CDR3 has 15 residues. The CDR3 bases are TGCGCCAGCAGAAGACTAGCGGGAGGCCCAGATACGCGGTATTTT. Protein sequence: CASRRLAGGPDTRYF.

This clonotype was found many times. The chain has TRBV28 and TRBJ2-7, with D perhaps TRBD1 (6 bases). The V and J ends lost 5 bases and 0 bases respectively, with 20 bases between them. Germline V lookup: CDR1 MDHEN, CDR2 SYDVKM. The CDR3 extends over 17 amino acids. In DNA, the CDR3 is TGTGCCAGCAGTCACGCGAGAGCCCAGGGGTACTCCTACGAGCAGTACTTC. It specifies CASSHARAQGYSYEQYF.

This clonotype was counted a few times. The V gene is TRBV20-1, the J gene TRBJ2-7; TRBD1 might be the D (6 bases). This CDR3 comprises 11 residues. Germline lookup yields CDR1 DFQATT and CDR2 SNEGSKA (reference sequence). V was cut by 6 bases and J by 7 bases, with 13 bases left in between. The CDR3 DNA sequence: TGCAGTGCGGACGGACAGAGGGAGCAGTACTTC. It codes for CSADGQREQYF.

This clonotype was observed at least ten times. The V and J genes are TRBV10-1 and TRBJ2-5, with a tentative D call TRBD2 (5 bases). Germline CDR1 is WNHNN and CDR2 is SYGVQD (reference sequence). The CDR3 covers 13 residues. Trimming pared 3 bases from V and 5 bases from J, leaving 10 bases between. DNA of the CDR3: TGCGCCAGCAGTGAACAACTAGGGGAGACCCAGTACTTC. This codes for CASSEQLGETQYF.

This clonotype was detected ten times or more. The chain uses TRBV20-1 and TRBJ2-3, with 9 nucleotides matching TRBD2. Germline CDR1 and CDR2: DFQATT and SNEGSKA (reference sequence). After removal of 3 bases from V and 0 bases from J, the junction contained 4 bases not matched to a gene. The CDR3 totals 15 residues. CDR3 residues: CSASHTSGSTDTQYF. CDR3 DNA: TGCAGTGCTAGCCACACTAGCGGGAGCACAGATACGCAGTATTTT.

At least ten counts were recorded for this clonotype. This sequence joins TRBV7-2 and TRBJ2-4; D call uncertain. The V gene's germline CDR1 is SGHTA and CDR2 FQGNSA. CDR3 size: 15 residues. Trimming took 3 bases from V and 0 from J, leaving 9 bases between them. The CDR3 sequence: CASSFSALAKNIQYF. The CDR3 coding sequence is TGTGCCAGCAGCTTTTCAGCGTTAGCCAAAAACATTCAGTACTTC.

The chain carries TRBV3-1 and TRBJ2-5; weak D call: TRBD1 (6 bases). There are 13 residues in the CDR3. The V end was cut by 4 bases, the J end by 3 bases, with 9 bases between. Germline V gives CDR1 LGHDT, CDR2 YNNKEL (reference sequence). The CDR3 bases are TGTGCCAGCAGCCGAGGGGGAAAAGAGACCCAGTACTTC. Translation: CASSRGGKETQYF.

This clonotype was counted ten times or more. The chain employs TRBV2 and TRBJ2-1; D may be TRBD2 (5 bases). Trimming cost V 8 bases and J 5 bases, with 13 bases left between them. The germline V gene encodes CDR1 SNHLY and CDR2 FYNNEI. The CDR3 covers 13 residues. CDR3 sequence reads: CASGSMGDNEQFF. As DNA, the CDR3 is TGTGCCAGCGGGAGTATGGGTGACAATGAGCAGTTCTTC.

The chain joins TRBV28 to TRBJ2-7, with TRBD2 matching 7 bases. CDR3 length: 14 amino acids. CDR1 is MDHEN, CDR2 SYDVKM, per germline. V lost 5 bases to trimming and J lost 3 bases; unmatched junction nucleotides: 7. This CDR3 reads CASSPTGGGYEQYF. CDR3 nucleotide sequence: TGTGCCAGCAGTCCCACGGGGGGTGGCTACGAGCAGTACTTC.

This clonotype occurred many times. CDR3 sequence (DNA): TGTGCCAGCAGCCGGACGGGCACAGATACGCAGTATTTT. Its protein is CASSRTGTDTQYF. The chain recombines TRBV7-3 with TRBJ2-3; no firm D call. The CDR3 is 13 amino acids. Germline V gives CDR1 SGHTA, CDR2 FQGTGA. V was shortened by 5 bases and J by 1 base, with 7 bases between the two germline ends. Full variable domain (rest looked up from reference TRBV7-3 and TRBJ2-3): GAGVSQTPSNKVTEKGKYVELRCDPISGHTALYWYRQSLGQGPEFLIYFQGTGAADDSGLPNDRFFAVRPEGSVSTLKIQRTERGDSAVYLCASSRTGTDTQYFGPGTRLTVL.

This clonotype occurred a few times. The J gene is TRBJ2-1, the V gene TRBV7-9, with 12 bases matching TRBD2. V shed 7 bases, J shed 7 bases, and the junction held 8 bases outside the gene matches. Germline CDR1 is SEHNR and CDR2 is FQNEAQ (reference sequence). This CDR3 spans 15 amino acids. The CDR3 protein is CASNVLAGGWNEQFF. CDR3 nucleotide sequence: TGTGCCAGCAACGTACTAGCGGGAGGATGGAATGAGCAGTTCTTC.

This clonotype has ten or more counts. This chain connects TRBV5-1 to TRBJ2-7; D is unclear. The V and J ends lost 6 bases and 5 bases respectively, with 12 bases between them. The CDR3 spans 12 residues. Germline V gene data show CDR1 as SGHRS and CDR2 as YFSETQ. The CDR3 region is CASTSSRHEQYF. CDR3 sequence (DNA): TGCGCCAGCACCTCATCGCGGCACGAGCAGTACTTC.

The table lists this clonotype with many counts. The chain combines TRBV29-1 with TRBJ2-7, with D possibly matching TRBD2 (5 bases). V was clipped by 5 bases and J by 1 base, with 21 bases between them. Germline-derived CDR1 and CDR2 are SQVTM and ANQGSEA. CDR3 length: 16 residues. In DNA form, the CDR3 reads TGCAGCGTTCGAGACTACCGGTCACCGAGTTCCTACGAGCAGTACTTC. Translated, it gives CSVRDYRSPSSYEQYF.

The chain is built from TRBV5-4 and TRBJ2-5, with 7 bases aligning to TRBD1. J gave up 1 base and V 1 base, and 7 bases lay outside the gene matches. Per the germline V gene, CDR1 is SGHNT and CDR2 is YYREEE (reference sequence). This CDR3 contains 16 residues. The CDR3 loop is CASSLLEGGTQETQYF. In DNA form, the CDR3 reads TGTGCCAGCAGCTTGCTTGAAGGGGGCACCCAAGAGACCCAGTACTTC.

The chain has TRBV10-3 and TRBJ2-7, with D unclear. Germline-derived CDR1 and CDR2 are ENHRY and SYGVKD. CDR3 length: 11 residues. V was shortened by 4 bases and J by 2 bases, with 3 bases between the two germline ends. For the CDR3, the DNA is TGTGCCATCAGTGGCGCCTACGAGCAGTACTTC. This sequence encodes CAISGAYEQYF.

This clonotype appeared a few times. The chain links TRBV28 to TRBJ2-5, with D possibly matching TRBD2 (5 bases). In germline, CDR1 is MDHEN, CDR2 SYDVKM. Trimming took 2 bases from V and 4 from J, leaving 11 bases between them. CDR3 length: 14 residues. The CDR3 bases are TGTGCCAGCAGTTTAACCGGAGGCCGAGAGACCCAGTACTTC. It is translated as CASSLTGGRETQYF. Using reference TRBV28 and TRBJ2-5 for the parts outside the CDR3, the full variable domain is DVKVTQSSRYLVKRTGEKVFLECVQDMDHENMFWYRQDPGLGLRLIYFSYDVKMKEKGDIPEGYSVSREKKERFSLILESASTNQTSMYLCASSLTGGRETQYFGPGTRLLVL.

This clonotype came up a few times. J is TRBJ2-1 and V is TRBV7-9; TRBD2 is a possible D gene (5 bases). Trimming pared 9 bases from V and 0 bases from J, leaving 9 bases between. The CDR3 has 13 residues. Germline V gives CDR1 SEHNR, CDR2 FQNEAQ (reference sequence). CDR3 loop: CASRRSSYNEQFF. The CDR3 DNA reads TGTGCCAGTCGGAGGAGCTCCTACAATGAGCAGTTCTTC.

This clonotype has more than one count but fewer than ten. The chain couples TRBV29-1 to TRBJ2-1; a possible D gene is TRBD2 (5 bases). Between the trimmed V and J ends, which lost 6 bases and 6 bases, there was a span of 18 bases. Per the germline V gene, CDR1 is SQVTM and CDR2 is ANQGSEA. The CDR3 is 14 residues long. CDR3 protein: CSVSWPGLTNEQFF. CDR3 sequence (DNA): TGCAGCGTATCATGGCCGGGGTTAACCAATGAGCAGTTCTTC.

The chain uses TRBV20-1 and TRBJ2-7; D unclear. V was trimmed by 3 bases and J by 4 bases, leaving 13 bases between them. Germline V gene lookup returns CDR1 DFQATT and CDR2 SNEGSKA (reference sequence). This CDR3 is 13 amino acids long. The CDR3 DNA reads TGCAGTGCTAGTTTGAAGGAATTGTACGAGCAGTACTTC. Translating gives CSASLKELYEQYF.

This clonotype rates as medium-sized. V and J are TRBV6-2 or TRBV6-3 and TRBJ2-3; D tentatively reads TRBD1 or TRBD2 (5 bases each). Germline lookup yields CDR1 MNHEY and CDR2 SVGEGT. V dropped 6 bases and J dropped 0 bases, with 16 bases sitting between them. The CDR3 runs to 16 residues. In nucleotides, the CDR3 is TGTGCCAGCAGACCTCCGGGACGTCCGAGCACAGATACGCAGTATTTT. The encoded protein is CASRPPGRPSTDTQYF.

This chain links TRBV5-1 with TRBJ2-6, with a possible D match to TRBD1 (6 bases). Trimming took off 4 bases at V and 7 bases at J, with 12 bases between the two ends. This CDR3 has 14 amino acids. Germline-derived CDR1 and CDR2 are SGHRS and YFSETQ. CDR3 residues: CASSLRTDANVLTF. For the CDR3, the DNA is TGCGCCAGCAGCCTTAGGACAGATGCCAACGTCCTGACTTTC.

This clonotype was detected many times. The chain employs TRBV7-8 and TRBJ2-3, with D possibly being TRBD1 (5 bases). The V end was cut by 1 base, the J end by 8 bases, with 10 bases between. CDR3 size: 13 residues. Germline V gives CDR1 SGHVS, CDR2 FQNEAQ. The CDR3 region is CASSLEQGITQYF. The CDR3 region has the DNA TGTGCCAGCAGCTTAGAGCAGGGAATTACGCAGTATTTT.

This clonotype is deemed medium-sized. CDR3: CAGGGLSYNEQFF. The CDR3 DNA is TGTGCCGGCGGGGGGCTCTCCTACAATGAGCAGTTCTTC. The chain employs TRBV5-8 and TRBJ2-1, with TRBD2 matching 8 bases. V was clipped by 10 bases and J by 0 bases; unmatched bases: 3. From germline, CDR1 is SGHTS and CDR2 YDEGEE. This CDR3 has 13 residues. Full variable domain (outside the CDR3, taken from reference TRBV5-8 and TRBJ2-1): EAGVTQSPTHLIKTRGQQATLRCSPISGHTSVYWYQQALGLGLQFLLWYDEGEERNRGNFPPRFSGRQFPNYSSELNVNALELEDSALYLCAGGGLSYNEQFFGPGTRLTVL.

This clonotype was detected once. Since a much larger clone is just one base distant, this may be a read error. The CDR3 end shows no conserved phenylalanine or tryptophan, and so a read error is likely. V is TRBV18 and J is TRBJ2-1; D remains unclear. Germline V gene sequence: CDR1 KGHSH, CDR2 LQKENI. The CDR3 totals 13 residues. V gave up 3 bases and J gave up 5 bases, with 8 bases separating them. The CDR3 spells CASSPQLNNEQFS. The CDR3 region has the DNA TGTGCCAGCTCACCCCAGTTGAACAATGAGCAGTTCTCC.

This clonotype has just a few counts. The rearrangement uses TRBV7-3 and TRBJ2-1, with 11 bases aligning to TRBD2. This CDR3 is 17 amino acids long. Germline CDR1 is SGHTA and CDR2 is FQGTGA. Germline trimming cut 4 bases from V and 5 bases from J; bases unmatched to any gene: 10. The CDR3 spells CASSSWTSGPGHNEQFF. Here the CDR3 DNA reads TGTGCCAGCAGCTCCTGGACTAGCGGGCCGGGGCACAATGAGCAGTTCTTC.

V usage is TRBV29-1 and J usage is TRBJ2-1, with 7 bases lining up with TRBD2. V lost 0 bases, J lost 8 bases, and 13 bases stayed unmatched. Germline CDR1 and CDR2: SQVTM and ANQGSEA. CDR3 length: 16 residues. The CDR3 DNA reads TGCAGCGTTGAAGATCGGAAAGCGGGAAGCGTCGATGAGCAGTTCTTC. Protein product: CSVEDRKAGSVDEQFF.

With respect to this clonotype: Just one base apart from a much larger clone, this may be a read error. This chain uses TRBV7-3 with TRBJ2-7; D possibly corresponds to TRBD2 (5 bases). The CDR3 has 15 amino acids. The V gene's germline CDR1 is SGHTA and CDR2 FQGTGA. Trimming removed 2 bases at V and 0 bases at J, with 11 bases between. The CDR3 DNA reads TGTGCCAGCAGCTTAGGGCCTAGCCCCTCCTACGAGCAGTACTTC. This encodes CASSLGPSPSYEQYF.